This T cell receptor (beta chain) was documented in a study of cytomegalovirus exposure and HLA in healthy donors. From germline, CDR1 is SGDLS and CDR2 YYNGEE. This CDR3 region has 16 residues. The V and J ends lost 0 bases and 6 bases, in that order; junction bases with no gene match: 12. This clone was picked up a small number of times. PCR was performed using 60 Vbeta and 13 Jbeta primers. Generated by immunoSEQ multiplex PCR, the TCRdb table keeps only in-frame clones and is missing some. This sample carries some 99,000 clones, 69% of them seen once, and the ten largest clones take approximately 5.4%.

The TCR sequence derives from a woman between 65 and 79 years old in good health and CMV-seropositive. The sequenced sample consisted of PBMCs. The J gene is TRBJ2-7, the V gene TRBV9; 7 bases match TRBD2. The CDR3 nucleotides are TGTGCCAGCAGCGTAGGGGGGATGGCGGGGGTGGCCGAGCAGTACTTC. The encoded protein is CASSVGGMAGVAEQYF.